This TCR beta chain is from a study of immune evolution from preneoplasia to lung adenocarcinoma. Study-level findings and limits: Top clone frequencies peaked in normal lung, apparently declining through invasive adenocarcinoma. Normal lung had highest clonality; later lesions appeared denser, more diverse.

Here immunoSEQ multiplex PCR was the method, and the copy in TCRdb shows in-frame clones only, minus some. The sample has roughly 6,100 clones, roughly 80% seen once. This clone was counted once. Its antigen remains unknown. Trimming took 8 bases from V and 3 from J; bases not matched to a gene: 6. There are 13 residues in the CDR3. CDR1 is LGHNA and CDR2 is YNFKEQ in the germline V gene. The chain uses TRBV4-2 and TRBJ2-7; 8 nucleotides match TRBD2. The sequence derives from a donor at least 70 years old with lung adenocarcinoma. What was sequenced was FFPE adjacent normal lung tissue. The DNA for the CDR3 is TGTGCCAGCGGGCGGGGGGCGATCTACGAGCAGTACTTC. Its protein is CASGRGAIYEQYF.